Following are 13 T cell receptor beta chains from one sample sequenced in a study of siplizumab effects on memory and regulatory T cells. Profiled with immunoSEQ multiplex PCR; TCRdb holds only in-frame clones, not every one. Seen here are some 100,000 clones, more than 90% observed once, and the top ten hold about 0.15%. Sequencing was carried out using CD4+ T cells sorted from blood. The origin of the receptors is a human donor in good health.

The V gene is TRBV10-2, the J gene TRBJ2-2; TRBD2 is a possible D gene (6 bases). This CDR3 spans 14 amino acids. Trimming took 3 bases from V and 7 from J, leaving 12 bases between them. From germline, CDR1 is WSHSY and CDR2 SAAADI. In nucleotides, the CDR3 is TGCGCCAGCAGTGAACGGAGGGGAGTCGGGGAGCTGTTTTTT. Translation gives CASSERRGVGELFF.

CDR3 residues: CASSFGQASGKTNTEAFF. The CDR3 coding sequence is TGCGCCAGCAGCTTCGGACAGGCAAGCGGGAAAACCAACACTGAAGCTTTCTTT. The rearrangement links TRBV5-1 to TRBJ1-1, with TRBD1 matching 7 bases. J lost 2 bases, V lost 2 bases, and 15 bases had no gene match. Germline V lookup: CDR1 SGHRS, CDR2 YFSETQ. This CDR3 is 18 amino acids long.

This chain links TRBV28 with TRBJ2-2, with a weak D call TRBD1 (5 bases). This CDR3 spans 14 amino acids. Per the germline V gene, CDR1 is MDHEN and CDR2 is SYDVKM. V lost 6 bases and J lost 4, with 12 bases in between. CDR3 bases: TGTGCCAGCAGCCGACAGTGGGGCACCGGGGAGCTGTTTTTT. It is translated as CASSRQWGTGELFF.

The J gene is TRBJ2-1, the V gene TRBV27; D is ambiguous. Trimming shortened V by 6 bases and J by 0 bases, and 15 bases separated the two germline ends. In germline, CDR1 is MNHEY, CDR2 SMNVEV (reference sequence). CDR3 length equals 16 residues. The CDR3 loop reads CASSESFPSSYNEQFF. The DNA for the CDR3 is TGTGCCAGCAGCGAGTCTTTCCCGAGCTCCTACAATGAGCAGTTCTTC.

This chain joins TRBV10-1 and TRBJ2-1; maybe TRBD2 (5 bases). This CDR3 has 15 amino acids. V lost 3 bases, J lost 0 bases, and 9 bases lay in between. CDR1 is WNHNN and CDR2 is SYGVQD in the germline V gene (reference sequence). CDR3 in DNA: TGCGCCAGCAGTGACGAAGCGGTCTCCTACAATGAGCAGTTCTTC. Translation: CASSDEAVSYNEQFF.

In DNA form, the CDR3 reads TGTGCCAGCAGCGTCGGACAAACCACCTCCTACGAGCAGTACTTC. Protein: CASSVGQTTSYEQYF. The rearrangement links TRBV9 to TRBJ2-7, with a tentative D call TRBD1 (5 bases). From germline, CDR1 is SGDLS and CDR2 YYNGEE. This CDR3 contains 15 residues. Trimming left V 2 bases short and J 0 bases short, with 12 bases between.

The chain has TRBV5-1 and TRBJ2-6; D remains unclear. V was trimmed by 5 bases and J by 5 bases, leaving 8 bases between them. This CDR3 is 13 amino acids long. Germline CDR1 SGHRS, CDR2 YFSETQ. CDR3 region: CASRDVRANVLTF. The CDR3 nucleotides are TGCGCCAGCAGGGACGTTAGGGCCAACGTCCTGACTTTC.

The chain joins TRBV7-8 to TRBJ2-1; 10 bases align to TRBD1. V dropped 2 bases and J dropped 2; count of bases not matched to a gene: 3. The CDR3 runs 16 residues. CDR1 SGHVS and CDR2 FQNEAQ come from the germline V gene. The DNA of the CDR3 is TGTGCCAGCAGCTTACGGGACAGGGGACCCTACAATGAGCAGTTCTTC. Its translation: CASSLRDRGPYNEQFF.

The rearrangement joins TRBV27 to TRBJ2-2; possible D gene TRBD2, 5 bases. Trimming took off 4 bases at V and 7 bases at J, with 10 bases between the two ends. The length of the CDR3 is 13 residues. Looked up from germline, CDR1 is MNHEY and CDR2 is SMNVEV (reference sequence). CDR3 sequence (DNA): TGTGCCAGCAGTTCTCGACTAATCGGGGAGCTGTTTTTT. It yields the protein CASSSRLIGELFF.

This rearrangement joins TRBV10-2 to TRBJ1-4; D may be TRBD1 (5 bases). This CDR3 region has 13 residues. Trimming removed 6 bases at V and 7 bases at J, with 12 bases between. CDR1 and CDR2 (germline): WSHSY, SAAADI. The DNA for the CDR3 is TGCGCCAGCAGGGAGGGTGGGGGTGAAAAACTGTTTTTT. It specifies CASREGGGEKLFF.

The chain has TRBV7-2 and TRBJ1-2; the D gene is possibly TRBD1 (5 bases). CDR1 and CDR2 from the germline V gene are SGHTA and FQGNSA. Trimming left V 3 bases short and J 4 bases short, with 12 bases between. This CDR3 has 14 amino acids. This CDR3 is CASSFRDSIYGYTF. The DNA of the CDR3 is TGTGCCAGCAGCTTTAGGGACTCCATCTATGGCTACACCTTC.

This chain uses TRBV4-1 with TRBJ2-7, with 10 nucleotides matching TRBD2. The length of the CDR3 is 20 residues. Trimming cost V 0 bases and J 2 bases; bases outside gene matches: 16. Germline CDR1 and CDR2: MGHRA and YSYEKL. Here the CDR3 DNA reads TGCGCCAGCAGCCAAGATGTGGTAGCGGGGGGAGTCCCAAATCCCTACGAGCAGTACTTC. Amino acids: CASSQDVVAGGVPNPYEQYF.

The rearrangement links TRBV5-1 to TRBJ1-3, with a possible D match to TRBD1 (5 bases). The V gene's germline CDR1 is SGHRS and CDR2 YFSETQ. Trimming stripped 3 bases from V and 2 bases from J, with 12 bases between. This CDR3 comprises 15 residues. In DNA, the CDR3 is TGCGCCAGCAGCTCGGACGGACACCCTGGAAACACCATATATTTT. Protein sequence: CASSSDGHPGNTIYF.